This TCR beta chain was sequenced in a study of Ad26.COV2.S vaccination and SARS-CoV-2 variants. As for the study in general: Recipients of Ad26.COV2.S got it intramuscularly, once or twice 56 days apart.

The table lists this clone with a count of one. The target antigen is unknown. Assay used: immunoSEQ multiplex PCR; TCRdb lists only in-frame clones, some missing. The repertoire includes around 380,000 clones, roughly nine tenths of them detected once, and more than 3% sits in the top ten. Study outcomes and limitations: Considerable breadth of spike-specific CD8+ and CD4+ T cell responses has reportedly been documented following vaccination. The study found similar non-spike TCR breadth in vaccine and placebo recipients.

Germline V gives CDR1 LGHNA, CDR2 YNFKEQ. The trim removed 4 bases at V and 7 bases at J, leaving 10 bases unmatched. CDR3 size: 15 residues. Treatment of the sample: around 19 received Ad26.COV2.S at low or high dose, single or two shots; 5 received placebo; per-sample allocation not given. The samples were gathered on day 63 after the first injection of vaccine or placebo. The gene calls are TRBV4-2 and TRBJ1-3; 7 bases are shared with TRBD1. The sequencing here drew on peripheral blood, taken in a trial of Ad26.COV2.S vaccine versus placebo. The sequence was obtained from a person aged 18 to 59 who received the Ad26.COV2.S COVID-19 vaccine or a placebo. The CDR3 spells CASSLGQEGSNTIYF. The CDR3 DNA is TGTGCCAGCAGCCTCGGACAGGAAGGTAGCAACACCATATATTTT.